Below are 31 T cell receptor beta chains sequenced from a single sample in a study of STAT3 mutations in large granular lymphocyte leukemia. Regarding the study as a whole: Every T-LGLL patient had at least one immunodominant TCRbeta clonotype.

Method: immunoSEQ multiplex PCR; TCRdb's copy keeps in-frame clones and lacks some. The sample records more than 9,000 clones, around 90% being singletons. What these receptors recognize is not known. Sequencing was performed on peripheral blood mononuclear cells. These receptors were obtained from a man in his 60s with T-cell large granular lymphocyte leukemia. Some clones in this sample may be carry-over from other donors' samples.

The chain employs TRBV6-6 and TRBJ2-1, with a possible D match to TRBD1 (5 bases). V lost 2 bases to trimming and J lost 4 bases, with 9 bases between them. The V gene's germline CDR1 is MNHNY and CDR2 SVGAGI (reference sequence). The CDR3 spans 14 residues. The CDR3 protein is CASSYEGAYNEQFF. As DNA, the CDR3 is TGTGCCAGCAGTTACGAAGGGGCTTACAATGAGCAGTTCTTC.

This clone was counted only a few times. The chain combines TRBV10-3 with TRBJ2-5; 8 bases are a match to TRBD2. The CDR3 spans 16 residues. Germline loops: CDR1 ENHRY, CDR2 SYGVKD. Trimming at V came to 10 bases and at J to 4 bases, leaving 17 bases not matched to a gene. CDR3 coding DNA: TGTGCCACCCGTTTCCCGGGGGGGGGCGGCGCAGAGACCCAGTACTTC. As protein: CATRFPGGGGAETQYF.

V is TRBV15 and J is TRBJ1-3; D is ambiguous. Germline V gene sequence: CDR1 LNHNV, CDR2 YYDKDF (reference sequence). The V end lost 8 bases, the J end lost 0 bases, and 8 bases lay between the germline ends. The CDR3 has 13 amino acids. In DNA form, the CDR3 reads TGTGCCACCCGTGAATCCTCTGGAAACACCATATATTTT. It yields the protein CATRESSGNTIYF.

The rearrangement links TRBV7-2 to TRBJ1-1; the D is unclear. The CDR3 runs to 12 residues. Trimming left V 1 base short and J 11 bases short, with 11 bases between. Looked up from germline, CDR1 is SGHTA and CDR2 is FQGNSA. The CDR3, as DNA: TGTGCCAGCAGCTTAGGGGGTGGGTATGCTTTCTTT. Its translation is CASSLGGGYAFF.

The chain uses TRBV5-1 and TRBJ2-5; 9 bases match TRBD1. This CDR3 spans 14 amino acids. CDR1 SGHRS and CDR2 YFSETQ come from the germline V gene. Trimming at V came to 4 bases and at J to 2 bases, leaving 3 bases not matched to a gene. The CDR3 DNA is TGCGCCAGCAGCCGAGGGACAGGGCAAGAGACCCAGTACTTC. It codes for CASSRGTGQETQYF.

V and J are TRBV4-1 and TRBJ2-5, with 7 nucleotides matching TRBD1. V was clipped by 3 bases and J by 1 base; unmatched bases: 8. The CDR3 sequence is 16 residues long. Per germline, CDR1 MGHRA and CDR2 YSYEKL. CDR3 amino acids: CASSQTGQDTQETQYF. The CDR3 DNA follows: TGCGCCAGCAGCCAGACCGGACAGGACACCCAAGAGACCCAGTACTTC.

The chain combines TRBV7-2 with TRBJ1-3, with D possibly matching TRBD1 (5 bases). The CDR3 runs to 13 residues. Trimming removed 7 bases from V and 2 bases from J, with 9 bases in between. In germline, CDR1 is SGHTA, CDR2 FQGNSA. The CDR3 DNA is TGTGCCAGCAACCAGGGAGCTGGAAACACCATATATTTT. Amino acid sequence: CASNQGAGNTIYF.

The V and J genes are TRBV19 and TRBJ2-5; D is uncertain. CDR1 is LNHDA, CDR2 SQIVND, per germline (reference sequence). This CDR3 contains 13 residues. V lost 5 bases, J lost 6 bases, and 13 bases lay in between. CDR3 nucleotides: TGTGCCAGTAGTCCCGACTCCCGCCAGACCCAGTACTTC. It specifies CASSPDSRQTQYF.

This chain links TRBV5-1 with TRBJ2-3, with 7 bases fitting TRBD1. Germline V lookup: CDR1 SGHRS, CDR2 YFSETQ. The CDR3 covers 17 residues. The ends lost 0 bases at V and 0 bases at J; junction bases unmatched: 7. The CDR3 protein is CASSLETGRPSTDTQYF. Here the CDR3 DNA reads TGCGCCAGCAGCTTGGAGACAGGGAGACCTAGCACAGATACGCAGTATTTT.

This clone was observed a single time. The chain carries TRBV5-6 and TRBJ1-1; D remains unclear. V lost 4 bases and J lost 0, with 4 bases in between. The CDR3 spans 12 residues. Germline V gene lookup returns CDR1 SGHDT and CDR2 YYEEEE. The CDR3 region is CASSHLNTEAFF. CDR3 in DNA: TGTGCCAGCAGCCATCTGAACACTGAAGCTTTCTTT.

About this clone: The sample carries other DNA sequences with the same CDR3. The chain couples TRBV5-1 to TRBJ2-1; weak D call: TRBD2 (5 bases). Germline values: CDR1 SGHRS, CDR2 YFSETQ. This CDR3 spans 13 amino acids. The V gene lost 3 bases and the J gene lost 7 bases, with 11 bases spanning the gap. In DNA form, the CDR3 reads TGCGCCAGCAGCTCACTAGGTGGGAATGAGCAGTTCTTC. This translates into CASSSLGGNEQFF.

The V and J genes are TRBV18 and TRBJ2-1, with 7 bases identical to TRBD1. CDR3 size: 13 residues. V gave up 5 bases and J gave up 7 bases; unmatched junction bases: 5. Germline CDR1 and CDR2: KGHSH and LQKENI. The DNA for the CDR3 is TGTGCCAGCTCATACAAACAGGGGAATGAGCAGTTCTTC. Encoded protein: CASSYKQGNEQFF.

V is TRBV5-1 and J is TRBJ1-2, with a tentative D call TRBD1 (5 bases). The V gene lost 4 bases and the J gene lost 6 bases, with 16 bases spanning the gap. CDR1 is SGHRS, CDR2 YFSETQ, per germline. This CDR3 is 14 amino acids long. DNA of the CDR3: TGCGCCAGCAGCATTCCGCCCGGGACGGATGGCTACACCTTC. This gives the protein CASSIPPGTDGYTF.

The rearrangement joins TRBV28 to TRBJ1-1, with D unresolved. Between the trimmed V and J ends, which lost 5 bases and 3 bases, there was a span of 7 bases. The CDR3 extends over 12 amino acids. Per the germline V gene, CDR1 is MDHEN and CDR2 is SYDVKM. CDR3 sequence: CASSRGYTEAFF. The CDR3 bases are TGTGCCAGCAGTAGAGGGTACACTGAAGCTTTCTTT.

V gene TRBV29-1 combines with J gene TRBJ1-1; the match to TRBD1 covers 7 bases. Germline V CDR1 and CDR2: SQVTM, ANQGSEA. With 2 bases clipped from V and 1 base from J, the junction kept 10 bases outside the gene matches. The CDR3 is 16 residues long. This CDR3 is CSVELGRGRWNTEAFF. In DNA, the CDR3 is TGCAGCGTTGAACTGGGCAGGGGGAGATGGAACACTGAAGCTTTCTTT.

The chain carries TRBV5-4 and TRBJ2-7; perhaps TRBD2 as D (6 bases). This CDR3 contains 14 residues. The V and J ends lost 4 bases and 2 bases respectively, with 13 bases between them. CDR1 is SGHNT and CDR2 is YYREEE in the germline V gene (reference sequence). CDR3 nucleotide sequence: TGTGCCAGCAGCGCCCGGGACTCCACCTACGAGCAGTACTTC. The encoded protein is CASSARDSTYEQYF.

J is TRBJ2-5 and V is TRBV13; 7 bases align to TRBD2. This CDR3 region has 16 residues. Germline CDR1 PRHDT, CDR2 FYEKMQ (reference sequence). The trim removed 3 bases at V and 4 bases at J, leaving 11 bases unmatched. The CDR3 protein is CASSFGTTRARETQYF. The CDR3 DNA sequence: TGTGCCAGCAGCTTCGGGACTACCCGCGCCCGAGAGACCCAGTACTTC.

The chain links TRBV7-8 to TRBJ1-2; no reliable D call. This CDR3 spans 14 amino acids. V was trimmed by 8 bases and J by 4 bases, leaving 17 bases between them. Germline V gene lookup returns CDR1 SGHVS and CDR2 FQNEAQ. CDR3 amino acids: CASSLERTFYGYTF. The CDR3 coding sequence is TGTGCCAGCTCTCTGGAACGGACGTTCTATGGCTACACCTTC.

The chain carries TRBV5-1 and TRBJ2-7; TRBD1 might be the D (6 bases). Germline-derived CDR1 and CDR2 are SGHRS and YFSETQ. The CDR3 loop spans 13 amino acids. Trimming cost V 2 bases and J 5 bases, with 11 bases left between them. CDR3 loop: CASSFPGVNEQYF. The CDR3 DNA sequence: TGCGCCAGCAGCTTCCCAGGGGTCAACGAGCAGTACTTC.

The chain is built from TRBV6-6 and TRBJ2-2; no reliable D call. The germline gives CDR1 MNHNY, CDR2 SVGAGI (reference sequence). The CDR3 runs to 13 residues. The germline V and J ends were trimmed by 6 bases and 6 bases, with 11 bases remaining between them. The CDR3 coding sequence is TGTGCCAGCAGACAGAAACTTGCCGGGGAGCTGTTTTTT. Translated: CASRQKLAGELFF.

The chain employs TRBV18 and TRBJ1-4; D is undetermined. The CDR3 sequence is 15 residues long. CDR1 and CDR2 (germline): KGHSH, LQKENI. Trimming cost V 2 bases and J 0 bases, with 7 bases left between them. The CDR3 DNA follows: TGTGCCAGCTCACCAGTGACGGCAACTAATGAAAAACTGTTTTTT. Translated: CASSPVTATNEKLFF.

Points on this clone: One end of the junction fails to match germline, which may point to a read error. The rearrangement uses TRBV6-5 and TRBJ2-7; D call uncertain. Germline V lookup: CDR1 MNHEY, CDR2 SVGAGI. There are 12 residues in the CDR3. CDR3 DNA sequence: TGTGCCACCAGTTCGTCAGCACGCGAGCAGTACTTC. Protein sequence: CATSSSAREQYF.

V usage is TRBV28 and J usage is TRBJ2-7, with D maybe TRBD1 (6 bases). The CDR3 is made up of 18 amino acids. V lost 7 bases and J 2 bases, leaving 27 bases between the germline ends. Germline CDR1 and CDR2: MDHEN and SYDVKM. The CDR3 nucleotides read TGTGCCAGCACCTATATCCCTCGGCACCCAGGGGATCCCTACGAGCAGTACTTC. Its protein is CASTYIPRHPGDPYEQYF.

V is TRBV5-1 and J is TRBJ2-1; D gene unclear. CDR1 is SGHRS and CDR2 is YFSETQ in the germline V gene. The CDR3 is 15 residues long. V lost 0 bases, J lost 0 bases, and 7 bases lay in between. The CDR3 here is CASSLEGSSYNEQFF. In nucleotides, the CDR3 is TGCGCCAGCAGCTTGGAGGGAAGCTCCTACAATGAGCAGTTCTTC.

V and J are TRBV28 and TRBJ2-5; D remains unclear. Germline values: CDR1 MDHEN, CDR2 SYDVKM. With 6 bases removed from V and 5 bases from J, the gap between germline ends came to 10 bases. This CDR3 region has 12 residues. The CDR3 here is CASRLGWETQYF. CDR3 DNA sequence: TGTGCCAGCAGGCTAGGATGGGAGACCCAGTACTTC.

This chain uses TRBV29-1 with TRBJ1-2; D remains ambiguous. This CDR3 has 12 amino acids. V was pared by 3 bases and J by 7 bases, with 12 bases between. Germline CDR1 is SQVTM and CDR2 is ANQGSEA. The CDR3 reads CSVDLYPGGYTF. CDR3 nucleotides: TGCAGCGTTGACCTCTACCCGGGTGGCTACACCTTC.

The chain couples TRBV4-3 to TRBJ2-1; 9 bases fit TRBD2. CDR3 length: 16 residues. Germline V gives CDR1 LGHNA, CDR2 YSLEER. Trimming at V came to 1 base and at J to 5 bases, leaving 6 bases not matched to a gene. The CDR3 loop is CASSQGLAGNNNEQFF. CDR3 sequence (DNA): TGCGCCAGCAGCCAAGGTCTAGCGGGGAACAACAATGAGCAGTTCTTC.

V gene TRBV7-9 combines with J gene TRBJ1-3; maybe TRBD1 (5 bases). Germline CDR1 and CDR2: SEHNR and FQNEAQ (reference sequence). The CDR3 has 16 amino acids. V dropped 8 bases and J dropped 4 bases, with 21 bases sitting between them. This CDR3 is CASSLGPSRAGNTIYF. CDR3 in DNA: TGTGCCAGCTCTTTGGGGCCCTCCAGGGCGGGAAACACCATATATTTT.

The chain carries TRBV6-6 and TRBJ1-1; TRBD1 aligns across 7 bases. The CDR3 is 15 residues long. Losses at the gene ends were 10 bases for V and 3 bases for J; bases not matched to a gene: 14. Germline V lookup: CDR1 MNHNY, CDR2 SVGAGI (reference sequence). The CDR3 DNA is TGTGCCATCGCCACCAGGGGGGGAGGGGACACTGAAGCTTTCTTT. Translated, it gives CAIATRGGGDTEAFF.

The genes are TRBV7-8 and TRBJ1-5; possibly TRBD1 for D (5 bases). The V end was cut by 10 bases, the J end by 4 bases, with 14 bases between. CDR3 size: 13 residues. CDR1 SGHVS and CDR2 FQNEAQ come from the germline V gene. The CDR3 is CATSGLTNQPQHF. The CDR3 nucleotides read TGTGCCACCTCGGGACTCACAAATCAGCCCCAGCATTTT.

The V and J genes are TRBV5-4 and TRBJ2-7, with 7 bases matching TRBD1. With V trimmed by 4 bases and J by 1 base, 5 bases remained unmatched. Germline CDR1 is SGHNT and CDR2 is YYREEE (reference sequence). The CDR3 spans 14 residues. Here the CDR3 DNA reads TGTGCCAGCAGCGACAGGGAAGGGTCCTACGAGCAGTACTTC. It codes for CASSDREGSYEQYF.